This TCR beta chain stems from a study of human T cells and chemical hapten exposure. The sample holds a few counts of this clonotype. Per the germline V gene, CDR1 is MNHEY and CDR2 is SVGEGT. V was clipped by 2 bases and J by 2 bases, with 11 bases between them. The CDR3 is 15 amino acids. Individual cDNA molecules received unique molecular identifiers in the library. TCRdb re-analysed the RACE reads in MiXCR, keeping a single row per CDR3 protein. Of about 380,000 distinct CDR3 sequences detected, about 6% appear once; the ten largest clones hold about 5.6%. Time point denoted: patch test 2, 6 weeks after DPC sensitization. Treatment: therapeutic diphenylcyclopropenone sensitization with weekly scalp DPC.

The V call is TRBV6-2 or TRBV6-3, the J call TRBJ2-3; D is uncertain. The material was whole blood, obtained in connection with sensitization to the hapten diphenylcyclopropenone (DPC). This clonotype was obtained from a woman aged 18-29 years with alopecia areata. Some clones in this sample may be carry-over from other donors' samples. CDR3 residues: CASSYDEQTTDTQYF. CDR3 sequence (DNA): TGTGCCAGCAGTTACGATGAGCAGACCACAGATACGCAGTATTTT.